The T cell receptor beta chain described here comes from a study of shared clonotypes between healthy human individuals. Only in-frame clones appear in the TCRdb table, and some are missing; sequencing was by immunoSEQ multiplex PCR. The data show more than 850,000 clones, around 82% seen once. Specimen: memory CD4+ T cells from PBMCs. Subset reported: CD45RA-negative fraction. The sequence was collected from a man younger than 30 in good health. Some clones in this sample may be carry-over from other donors' samples.

The CDR3 coding sequence is TGTGCCAGCAGCCACGGCGGGATTTACTACGAGCAGTACTTC. Protein: CASSHGGIYYEQYF. The rearrangement links TRBV7-2 to TRBJ2-7, with D tentatively TRBD2 (6 bases). This CDR3 contains 14 residues. Between the trimmed V and J ends, which lost 5 bases and 3 bases, there was a span of 14 bases. Germline V gives CDR1 SGHTA, CDR2 FQGNSA.